Detailed here is one TCR beta chain. This clone was recorded only once. Its antigen is not yet known. Base-call qualities are not available, and no considerably larger clone is one nucleotide away. This sample is drawn from a study of blood T cell repertoires in COVID-19 (dated by TCRdb to about 2020). With regard to the full study: Samples from collaborators originated in the United States, Italy and Spain and spanned both the acute and convalescent phases of COVID-19. The material from the prospective study consisted of cDNA or gDNA derived from T cells, B-cell-depleted T cells, or PBMCs. The dataset comprised deeply sampled blood TCRbeta repertoires from subjects exposed to, actively infected with, or recovered from COVID-19. The repertoires were released in a freely available public database intended as a resource for research on the immune response to SARS-CoV-2. Samples were obtained from the ongoing ImmuneRACE study (first 160 participants) and from some 1,300 subjects provided by 6 global collaborators. Sample metadata almost always included a de-identified subject ID, COVID-19 status, age in years and sex. Where available, HLA class I and class II types were obtained from metadata supplied by the sample provider rather than from assay-based typing. Overall study outcomes, separate from this receptor: How much clinical and demographic metadata was included differed by source and by participant, and the metadata was provided uncurated.

TCRbeta CDR3 regions were amplified from genomic DNA using the immunoSEQ Assay, a bias-controlled multiplex PCR. From the authors' description of their analysis: The number of nucleated cells in each sample was estimated by amplification of reference gene primers within the assay. Sequence reads were collapsed and filtered to measure the absolute abundance of every unique TCRbeta CDR3 rearrangement. For each sample, productive Simpson clonality was calculated by taking the square root of Simpson's diversity index across productive rearrangements. Sourced from immuneACCESS, this table was stored by TCRdb with only in-frame sequences that have V and J called. A share of the clones is absent; for the studies checked, an unresolved V gene accounts for under half, and the remainder has no known explanation. V and J calls and clone size come straight from that table; D and trimming were deduced from the DNA. The sample records some 220,000 clones, roughly nine tenths of which are singletons. Around 2.7% of the sample comes from the top ten.

In the prospective study, participants were roughly 18 to 90 years old, resided in 24 geographic areas of the United States, and were enrolled through a virtual design. In the prospective study, participants were assigned to cohorts based on the clinical history participants reported in a screening survey and a study questionnaire. Recovered participants in ImmuneRACE Cohort 3 were defined as having two consecutive negative NP/OP PCR tests, clearance from a healthcare professional, or resolution of symptoms. Mobile phlebotomists in the prospective study collected whole blood, serum and a nasopharyngeal or oropharyngeal swab from every participant. Prospective study participants could optionally give additional blood draws and questionnaires over an approximately 2-month period. Before DNA extraction, blood samples from the prospective study were shipped at room temperature or frozen. The germline V gene (reference sequence) provides CDR1 LGHDT and CDR2 YNNKEL. V is cut by 0 bases and J by 4 bases, and the space between the germline ends is 15 bases. From the cysteine through the phenylalanine, the CDR3 covers 17 amino acids. CDR3 DNA only is kept here, 51 bases in frame from base 1.

The source is a woman aged 30 to 39 who had recovered from COVID-19. The chain couples TRBV3-1 (or the pseudogene TRBV3-2) to TRBJ2-2; TRBD2 could be the D gene, as 5 bases match. The sequencing input was PBMCs or T cells enriched from blood (not recorded which). This receptor carries the CDR3 CASSQDLLGVGTGELFF. The bases read TGTGCCAGCAGCCAAGATCTGCTCGGGGTGGGCACCGGGGAGCTGTTTTTT.